Listed below are T cell receptor beta chains from one sample, sequenced in a study of blood T cell repertoires in COVID-19. Clones were sequenced by immunoSEQ multiplex PCR, and TCRdb holds only the in-frame ones, with some missing. Here the sample spans approximately 240,000 clones, 70% to 90% being singletons. Sequencing input: peripheral blood. These TCRs come from a woman aged 18-30 years who had recovered from COVID-19. The CDR3 runs from the conserved cysteine through the conserved F or W. The order of the fields is J gene, CDR3 length, V gene, clone size, D gene, CDR3 protein, CDR3 DNA. D genes are given only for firm matches. Only part of the rows carry a size: once, few, many, or a class if the clone is expanded.

TRBJ2-1 13 TRBV30 NA NA CAWSVGDSGEQFF TGTGCCTGGAGTGTAGGGGACTCCGGTGAGCAGTTCTTC
TRBJ2-1 15 TRBV30 NA TRBD2 CAWSGTSGYYNEQFF TGTGCCTGGAGTGGGACTAGCGGGTACTACAATGAGCAGTTCTTC
TRBJ1-2 14 TRBV9 NA TRBD1 CASSVGQGADGYTF TGTGCCAGCAGCGTCGGACAGGGGGCGGATGGCTACACCTTC
TRBJ2-7 14 TRBV12-5 NA NA CASGTGGFSYEQYF TGTGCTAGTGGAACGGGGGGCTTCTCCTACGAGCAGTACTTC
TRBJ1-2 15 TRBV4-3 NA TRBD1 CASSHMRQGDYGYTF TGCGCCAGCAGCCACATGAGGCAGGGGGACTATGGCTACACCTTC
TRBJ2-5 15 TRBV30 NA NA CAYTILGGLEETQYF TGTGCCTACACCATACTAGGGGGATTAGAAGAGACCCAGTACTTC
TRBJ1-3 16 TRBV6-5 NA NA CASSYSSGTFGNTIYF TGTGCCAGCAGTTACTCTTCGGGGACTTTTGGAAACACCATATATTTT
TRBJ2-7 13 TRBV11-1 NA TRBD1 CASSGGQNYEQYF TGTGCCAGCAGCGGGGGACAGAACTACGAGCAGTACTTC
TRBJ1-3 14 TRBV5-4 NA TRBD1 CASSDGQAGNTIYF TGTGCCAGCAGCGACGGACAGGCCGGAAACACCATATATTTT
TRBJ2-2 16 TRBV4-2 NA TRBD2 CASSQDGLAGTGELFF TGTGCCAGCAGCCAAGACGGACTAGCGGGCACCGGGGAGCTGTTTTTT
TRBJ2-1 12 TRBV5-6 NA TRBD1 CASSLGTDEQFF TGTGCCAGCAGCCTAGGGACAGACGAGCAGTTCTTC
TRBJ1-1 15 TRBV2 NA TRBD1 CASRENRGRSVEAFF TGTGCCAGCAGAGAAAACAGGGGGCGGAGTGTTGAAGCTTTCTTT
TRBJ1-2 14 TRBV4-1 NA NA CASSQDPSVGGYTF TGCGCCAGCAGCCAAGACCCGTCCGTGGGGGGTTACACCTTC
TRBJ1-2 16 TRBV4-1 NA TRBD1 CASSHPGQGANYGYTF TGCGCCAGCAGCCACCCGGGACAGGGGGCAAACTATGGCTACACCTTC
TRBJ2-1 13 TRBV5-1 NA NA CASSLDSYNEQFF TGCGCCAGCAGCTTGGACAGTTACAATGAGCAGTTCTTC
TRBJ2-3 14 TRBV5-1 NA TRBD1 CASSSQGAGDTQYF TGCGCCAGCAGCTCGCAGGGGGCGGGGGATACGCAGTATTTT
TRBJ1-3 19 TRBV14 NA TRBD1 CASRRTGGPGRSVGNTIYF TGTGCCAGCAGACGGACAGGGGGCCCGGGCAGGTCCGTCGGAAACACCATATATTTT
TRBJ2-6 18 TRBV7-6 NA NA CASSFNAGPTSGANVLTF TGTGCCAGCAGCTTTAATGCGGGACCCACGTCGGGGGCCAACGTCCTGACTTTC
TRBJ2-7 15 TRBV27 NA TRBD1 CASSLGQGAGYEQYF TGTGCCAGCAGTTTAGGGCAGGGGGCAGGGTACGAGCAGTACTTC
TRBJ1-2 12 TRBV6-5 NA TRBD1 CASSPDRVGYTF TGTGCCAGCAGTCCCGACAGGGTTGGCTACACCTTC
TRBJ1-2 15 TRBV9 NA TRBD1 CASSPRQGTNYGYTF TGTGCCAGCAGCCCTCGACAGGGTACTAACTATGGCTACACCTTC
TRBJ1-1 14 TRBV27 NA TRBD1 CASSLTTGGTEAFF TGTGCCAGCAGTTTAACGACAGGGGGCACTGAAGCTTTCTTT
TRBJ1-5 16 TRBV18 NA NA CASSPHPLSSNQPQHF TGTGCCAGCTCACCCCACCCACTTTCGAGCAATCAGCCCCAGCATTTT
TRBJ2-7 14 TRBV13 once TRBD2 CASSFQREFFEQYF TGTGCCAGCAGCTTTCAGCGGGAGTTCTTCGAGCAGTACTTC
TRBJ2-7 14 TRBV6-6 NA NA CASSYPEDGNEQYF TGTGCCAGCAGTTACCCCGAGGACGGGAACGAGCAGTACTTC
TRBJ2-1 14 TRBV27 NA TRBD1 CASRDSNSYNEQFF TGTGCCAGCCGGGACAGTAACTCCTACAATGAGCAGTTCTTC
TRBJ2-4 15 TRBV6-2/TRBV6-3 NA NA CASSYSTGGKNIQYF TGTGCCAGCAGTTACTCGACGGGCGGGAAGAACATTCAGTACTTC
TRBJ2-5 14 TRBV6-6 NA NA CASRDPGLQETQYF TGTGCCAGCAGGGACCCGGGACTTCAAGAGACCCAGTACTTC
TRBJ2-1 14 TRBV19 NA TRBD2 CASSILADGYEQFF TGTGCCAGTAGTATACTAGCGGATGGCTATGAGCAGTTCTTC
TRBJ2-5 12 TRBV7-9 NA NA CASSWTEETQYF TGTGCCAGCAGCTGGACAGAGGAGACCCAGTACTTC
TRBJ2-7 15 TRBV5-6 NA TRBD1 CASRNRDRGFYEQYF TGTGCCAGCAGAAACCGGGACAGGGGATTCTACGAGCAGTACTTC
TRBJ2-5 13 TRBV7-9 NA NA CASSSQGGETQYF TGTGCCAGCAGCTCTCAGGGCGGCGAGACCCAGTACTTC
TRBJ1-2 13 TRBV7-3 few NA CASSLGTFEGYTF TGTGCCAGCAGCTTAGGGACTTTTGAAGGCTACACCTTC
TRBJ1-1 12 TRBV3-1/TRBV3-2 few NA CASSQETREAFF TGTGCCAGCAGCCAAGAGACGCGGGAAGCTTTCTTT
TRBJ2-1 19 TRBV4-2 NA TRBD2 CASSQDLGLRTSGSDEQFF TGTGCCAGCAGCCAAGATTTAGGCTTACGGACTAGCGGGAGTGATGAGCAGTTCTTC
TRBJ2-7 14 TRBV6-5 NA NA CASSPIAGPYEQYF TGTGCCAGCAGCCCCATTGCGGGGCCCTACGAGCAGTACTTC
TRBJ2-1 15 TRBV10-3 few TRBD2 CAISSSGRAPNEQFF TGTGCCATCAGTTCTAGCGGGAGGGCGCCAAATGAGCAGTTCTTC
TRBJ1-2 15 TRBV27 NA NA CASSSRGGEDYGYTF TGTGCCAGCAGTTCTAGGGGGGGCGAGGACTATGGCTACACCTTC
TRBJ1-2 13 TRBV6-2/TRBV6-3 NA TRBD1 CASSDRMTGGYTF TGTGCCAGCAGCGACCGAATGACAGGGGGCTACACCTTC
TRBJ2-7 12 TRBV30 NA NA CAWSGRGYEQYF TGTGCCTGGAGTGGCAGGGGTTACGAGCAGTACTTC
TRBJ1-1 12 TRBV9 NA NA CASHQLGGEAFF TGTGCCAGCCACCAACTCGGGGGAGAAGCTTTCTTT
TRBJ2-1 17 TRBV19 NA NA CASSKARTSLSNNEQFF TGTGCCAGTAGTAAAGCCCGCACTAGCCTGTCAAACAATGAGCAGTTCTTC
TRBJ1-1 17 TRBV18 NA TRBD1 CASSPPGQGAWNTEAFF TGTGCCAGCTCACCGCCGGGACAGGGGGCTTGGAACACTGAAGCTTTCTTT
TRBJ1-2 12 TRBV7-9 NA NA CAGGSISYGYTF TGTGCCGGGGGGTCGATTAGCTATGGCTACACCTTC
TRBJ1-2 14 TRBV14 NA NA CASSQDLGTYGYTF TGTGCCAGCAGCCAAGATCTGGGGACATATGGCTACACCTTC
TRBJ2-7 15 TRBV5-1 NA NA CASSLAGGGGYEQYF TGCGCCAGCAGCTTGGCCGGGGGAGGAGGCTACGAGCAGTACTTC